The next 30 T cell receptor beta chains were all read from a single sample in a study of cytomegalovirus exposure and HLA in healthy donors. With 60 Vbeta and 13 Jbeta primers, the PCR was carried out. The table came from immunoSEQ multiplex PCR; TCRdb's copy has only in-frame clones and leaves some out. This sample has some 170,000 clones, with roughly 80% found just once. Sequencing was done on a sample of PBMCs. The source of these receptors is a woman in her 30s in good health and CMV-seropositive.

The rearrangement joins TRBV5-4 to TRBJ1-3; TRBD1 agrees at 8 bases. The CDR3 spans 15 residues. V lost 2 bases and J lost 3; bases outside the gene matches: 4. Germline CDR1 and CDR2: SGHNT and YYREEE (reference sequence). CDR3: CASSLSGGVGNTIYF. CDR3 nucleotide sequence: TGTGCCAGCAGCTTATCAGGGGGCGTTGGAAACACCATATATTTT. The full variable domain, with the rest looked up from reference TRBV5-4 and TRBJ1-3, is ETGVTQSPTHLIKTRGQQVTLRCSSQSGHNTVSWYQQALGQGPQFIFQYYREEENGRGNFPPRFSGLQFPNYSSELNVNALELDDSALYLCASSLSGGVGNTIYFGEGSWLTVV.

The rearrangement links TRBV18 to TRBJ2-4; 7 bases agree with TRBD1. V shed 3 bases, J shed 0 bases, and the junction held 8 bases outside the gene matches. The CDR3 is 17 amino acids. Per the germline V gene, CDR1 is KGHSH and CDR2 is LQKENI. In DNA, the CDR3 is TGTGCCAGCTCACCCCTACAGGGGATTATAGCCAAAAACATTCAGTACTTC. Amino acid sequence: CASSPLQGIIAKNIQYF.

The table lists this clone with a count of one. The chain has TRBV7-2 and TRBJ1-3; D ambiguous. Per the germline V gene, CDR1 is SGHTA and CDR2 is FQGNSA. The V end was cut by 4 bases, the J end by 4 bases, with 5 bases between. This CDR3 is 12 amino acids long. The CDR3 protein is CASSSRGNTIYF. The CDR3 bases are TGTGCCAGCAGCTCGAGGGGAAACACCATATATTTT.

The chain uses TRBV7-9 and TRBJ1-2; 9 bases map to TRBD1. Germline values: CDR1 SEHNR, CDR2 FQNEAQ (reference sequence). The CDR3 is 14 amino acids. V was pared by 5 bases and J by 8 bases, with 9 bases of the junction left unmatched. CDR3 coding DNA: TGTGCCAGCAGCACTTCACAGGGGGCACGGGGCTACACCTTC. Residues: CASSTSQGARGYTF.

V and J are TRBV7-6 and TRBJ1-2; possibly TRBD1 for D (5 bases). The CDR3 spans 13 residues. Germline CDR1 SGHVS, CDR2 FNYEAQ. V was shortened by 2 bases and J by 8 bases, with 12 bases between the two germline ends. CDR3 residues: CASSLMQGGGYTF. In DNA, the CDR3 is TGTGCCAGCAGCTTAATGCAGGGAGGAGGCTACACCTTC.

This clone has a handful of counts. This chain links TRBV4-2 with TRBJ1-3; D is uncertain. Trimming left V 4 bases short and J 1 base short, with 17 bases between. This CDR3 is built from 17 residues. Germline lookup yields CDR1 LGHNA and CDR2 YNFKEQ. The CDR3 sequence: CASSPRGAFRSGNTIYF. DNA for the CDR3: TGTGCCAGCAGCCCTCGGGGAGCCTTTAGATCTGGAAACACCATATATTTT.

The chain combines TRBV28 with TRBJ2-1; the D gene is possibly TRBD2 (5 bases). Per the germline V gene, CDR1 is MDHEN and CDR2 is SYDVKM. There are 12 residues in the CDR3. Between the trimmed V and J ends, which lost 11 bases and 3 bases, there was a span of 11 bases. CDR3 coding DNA: TGTGCCCACGCGGCGGGCTACAATGAGCAGTTCTTC. This encodes CAHAAGYNEQFF.

This clone appeared once. The genes are TRBV7-9 and TRBJ2-5; 9 nucleotides match TRBD1. V was clipped by 5 bases and J by 4 bases; unmatched bases: 11. CDR1 is SEHNR and CDR2 is FQNEAQ in the germline V gene (reference sequence). The CDR3 runs 16 residues. DNA of the CDR3: TGTGCCAGCAGCGCGCACCCCGGGACAGGGTTAGAGACCCAGTACTTC. This gives the protein CASSAHPGTGLETQYF. The full variable domain, its missing parts supplied by reference TRBV7-9 and TRBJ2-5, is DTGVSQNPRHKITKRGQNVTFRCDPISEHNRLYWYRQTLGQGPEFLTYFQNEAQLEKSRLLSDRFSAERPKGSFSTLEIQRTEQGDSAMYLCASSAHPGTGLETQYFGPGTRLLVL.

This rearrangement joins TRBV28 to TRBJ2-5; TRBD1 agrees at 8 bases. V was clipped by 3 bases and J by 0 bases; unmatched bases: 6. The CDR3 has 16 amino acids. Germline V lookup: CDR1 MDHEN, CDR2 SYDVKM. The CDR3: CASSLLPTGDQETQYF. CDR3 nucleotide sequence: TGTGCCAGCAGTTTGCTCCCGACAGGGGACCAAGAGACCCAGTACTTC.

This clone was counted a few times. CDR3 amino acids: CATSRAGTGDNYGYTF. CDR3 bases: TGTGCCACCAGCAGAGCAGGGACAGGTGACAACTATGGCTACACCTTC. V gene TRBV15 combines with J gene TRBJ1-2; TRBD1 matches 8 bases. Germline CDR1 reads LNHNV; CDR2 reads YYDKDF (reference sequence). This CDR3 is built from 16 residues. Trimming took 1 base from V and 2 from J; bases not matched to a gene: 6.

CDR3 residues: CASSPGTSGGAWADTQYF. The CDR3 DNA follows: TGTGCCAGCAGCCCCGGGACTAGCGGGGGGGCATGGGCAGATACGCAGTATTTT. V gene TRBV7-9 combines with J gene TRBJ2-3, with 16 bases aligning to TRBD2. The germline CDR1 and CDR2 sequences are SEHNR and FQNEAQ (reference sequence). V shed 5 bases, J shed 4 bases, and the junction held 9 bases outside the gene matches. CDR3 length equals 18 residues. The full variable domain, completed using reference TRBV7-9 and TRBJ2-3, is DTGVSQNPRHKITKRGQNVTFRCDPISEHNRLYWYRQTLGQGPEFLTYFQNEAQLEKSRLLSDRFSAERPKGSFSTLEIQRTEQGDSAMYLCASSPGTSGGAWADTQYFGPGTRLTVL.

The chain recombines TRBV28 with TRBJ1-5; D gene uncertain. V gave up 7 bases and J gave up 7 bases, with 11 bases separating them. Germline CDR1 reads MDHEN; CDR2 reads SYDVKM. The CDR3 is 12 residues long. CDR3 region: CASNTINQPQHF. The DNA of the CDR3 is TGTGCCAGCAACACAATCAACCAGCCCCAGCATTTT.

The V call is TRBV25-1, the J call TRBJ1-2; D is unresolved. This CDR3 region has 14 residues. The germline gives CDR1 MGHDK, CDR2 SYGVNS. Trimming took off 3 bases at V and 4 bases at J, with 12 bases between the two ends. Here the CDR3 DNA reads TGTGCCAGCAGTGATGGTTGGCGGGTCTATGGCTACACCTTC. Its translation is CASSDGWRVYGYTF.

Here the CDR3 reads CASSLYQPGQGYEQYF. In DNA form, the CDR3 reads TGTGCCAGCAGCTTATACCAACCGGGACAGGGCTACGAGCAGTACTTC. V gene TRBV7-9 combines with J gene TRBJ2-7; 9 nucleotides agree with TRBD1. The CDR3 covers 16 residues. Germline CDR1 is SEHNR and CDR2 is FQNEAQ (reference sequence). Trimming removed 2 bases from V and 3 bases from J; junction bases left unmatched: 8. Based on the CDR3 plus reference TRBV7-9 and TRBJ2-7, the full variable domain is DTGVSQNPRHKITKRGQNVTFRCDPISEHNRLYWYRQTLGQGPEFLTYFQNEAQLEKSRLLSDRFSAERPKGSFSTLEIQRTEQGDSAMYLCASSLYQPGQGYEQYFGPGTRLTVT.

The chain combines TRBV7-6 with TRBJ1-3, with D unresolved. V gave up 3 bases and J gave up 0 bases, with 9 bases separating them. The CDR3 spans 15 residues. Germline V gene sequence: CDR1 SGHVS, CDR2 FNYEAQ. The CDR3 reads CASSFYRGSGNTIYF. The CDR3 DNA reads TGTGCCAGCAGCTTTTATCGGGGCTCTGGAAACACCATATATTTT.

V gene TRBV6-1 combines with J gene TRBJ1-2, with D possibly TRBD1 on 5 matching bases. Trimming cost V 4 bases and J 2 bases, with 11 bases left between them. The CDR3 extends over 14 amino acids. In germline, CDR1 is MNHNS, CDR2 SASEGT. DNA for the CDR3: TGTGCCAGCAGTGCAGGGCAAAACAACTATGGCTACACCTTC. Translating it yields CASSAGQNNYGYTF.

The rearrangement joins TRBV5-4 to TRBJ2-1, with 11 bases lining up with TRBD2. The CDR3 is made up of 16 amino acids. V gave up 2 bases and J gave up 2 bases; unmatched junction bases: 3. Germline loops: CDR1 SGHNT, CDR2 YYREEE (reference sequence). CDR3 nucleotides: TGTGCCAGCAGCTTCGGTAGCGGGGGGGCCTACAATGAGCAGTTCTTC. Translation: CASSFGSGGAYNEQFF.

This chain joins TRBV5-1 and TRBJ2-7, with 9 bases fitting TRBD1. V lost 9 bases, J lost 2 bases, and 9 bases stayed unmatched. CDR3 length equals 14 residues. The germline V gene has CDR1 SGHRS and CDR2 YFSETQ. This CDR3 is CATRTDRGTYEQYF. DNA for the CDR3: TGCGCCACCAGGACGGACAGGGGAACCTACGAGCAGTACTTC.

The chain joins TRBV20-1 to TRBJ2-7; perhaps TRBD1 as D (5 bases). This CDR3 region has 11 residues. V lost 3 bases and J lost 7, with 10 bases in between. Germline assignment: CDR1 DFQATT and CDR2 SNEGSKA (reference sequence). CDR3 sequence: CSARTESEQYF. CDR3 DNA: TGCAGTGCTAGGACAGAATCTGAGCAGTACTTC.

CDR3 residues: CASTLTNQPQHF. CDR3 DNA sequence: TGTGCCAGCACCCTTACTAATCAGCCCCAGCATTTT. The rearrangement joins TRBV28 to TRBJ1-5; D unresolved. CDR1 MDHEN and CDR2 SYDVKM come from the germline V gene. Trimming removed 7 bases from V and 4 bases from J, with 8 bases in between. The CDR3 is made up of 12 amino acids.

This chain uses TRBV9 with TRBJ2-7; a possible D gene is TRBD1 (5 bases). The CDR3 is 13 amino acids. The V gene lost 3 bases and the J gene lost 6 bases, with 13 bases spanning the gap. In germline, CDR1 is SGDLS, CDR2 YYNGEE. CDR3 protein: CASSARAGREQYF. CDR3 bases: TGTGCCAGCAGCGCCAGGGCAGGGCGCGAGCAGTACTTC.

This chain links TRBV29-1 with TRBJ1-1, with 8 nucleotides matching TRBD1. This CDR3 comprises 13 residues. The germline V gene encodes CDR1 SQVTM and CDR2 ANQGSEA. With 3 bases clipped from V and 8 bases from J, the junction kept 8 bases outside the gene matches. The CDR3 DNA reads TGCAGCGTTGAGAGGAGGACAGGGACGGAAGCTTTCTTT. Encoded protein: CSVERRTGTEAFF.

The rearrangement uses TRBV6-5 and TRBJ1-1; weak D call: TRBD1 (6 bases). The CDR3 loop spans 16 amino acids. CDR1 and CDR2 from the germline V gene are MNHEY and SVGAGI. V shed 0 bases and J shed 1 base, with 12 bases lying between them. The CDR3 sequence is CASSYSTDRPNTEAFF. The CDR3 nucleotides are TGTGCCAGCAGTTACTCGACGGACAGACCGAACACTGAAGCTTTCTTT.

V usage is TRBV6-1 and J usage is TRBJ1-1; 8 positions match TRBD1. CDR1 is MNHNS and CDR2 is SASEGT in the germline V gene. The CDR3 consists of 15 residues. V shed 4 bases and J 4 bases; nucleotides not matched to a gene: 8. The CDR3 loop reads CASSGIPGGGTEAFF. The CDR3 nucleotides are TGTGCCAGCAGTGGAATACCAGGGGGCGGCACTGAAGCTTTCTTT.

The gene calls are TRBV6-6 and TRBJ2-7; TRBD2 agrees at 8 bases. V dropped 6 bases and J dropped 2; count of bases not matched to a gene: 12. Germline CDR1 is MNHNY and CDR2 is SVGAGI (reference sequence). The CDR3 sequence is 16 residues long. This chain's CDR3 is CASSPGGTKKAYEQYF. The CDR3 region has the DNA TGTGCCAGCAGCCCGGGGGGGACGAAGAAAGCCTACGAGCAGTACTTC.

V is TRBV7-2 and J is TRBJ2-1; TRBD2 aligns across 7 bases. The CDR3 covers 15 residues. Germline-derived CDR1 and CDR2 are SGHTA and FQGNSA. The trim removed 4 bases at V and 6 bases at J, leaving 9 bases unmatched. The CDR3 spells CASSSIWGGSNEQFF. For the CDR3, the DNA is TGTGCCAGCAGCTCAATCTGGGGGGGTAGCAATGAGCAGTTCTTC.

The V and J genes are TRBV2 and TRBJ2-5, with D uncertain. V shed 4 bases and J shed 4 bases, with 7 bases lying between them. CDR3 length: 12 amino acids. Germline assignment: CDR1 SNHLY and CDR2 FYNNEI. The CDR3 coding sequence is TGTGCCAGCAGTGGATCTATAGAGACCCAGTACTTC. Amino acids: CASSGSIETQYF.

The genes are TRBV11-2 and TRBJ2-3; maybe TRBD1 (6 bases). The CDR3 has 15 amino acids. The germline V and J ends were trimmed by 5 bases and 7 bases, with 19 bases remaining between them. CDR1 is SGHAT and CDR2 is FQNNGV in the germline V gene. DNA of the CDR3: TGTGCCAGCAGCCTCCGGGACAAGGACATAAATACGCAGTATTTT. It translates to CASSLRDKDINTQYF.

The chain joins TRBV20-1 to TRBJ1-2; D unresolved. Germline V gene data show CDR1 as DFQATT and CDR2 as SNEGSKA (reference sequence). The CDR3 length is 9 residues. V lost 5 bases and J 5 bases, leaving 3 bases between the germline ends. CDR3 amino acids: CSAPYGYTF. The DNA of the CDR3 is TGCAGTGCTCCATATGGCTACACCTTC.

V gene TRBV11-2 combines with J gene TRBJ2-5; the match to TRBD1 covers 8 bases. Per the germline V gene, CDR1 is SGHAT and CDR2 is FQNNGV. This CDR3 is built from 14 residues. With V trimmed by 3 bases and J by 5 bases, 5 bases remained unmatched. Here the CDR3 reads CASSFQGAGETQYF. CDR3 DNA sequence: TGTGCCAGCAGCTTTCAGGGGGCTGGGGAGACCCAGTACTTC. The full variable domain, in which reference TRBV11-2 and TRBJ2-5 provide the parts outside the CDR3, is EAGVAQSPRYKIIEKRQSVAFWCNPISGHATLYWYQQILGQGPKLLIQFQNNGVVDDSQLPKDRFSAERLKGVDSTLKIQPAKLEDSAVYLCASSFQGAGETQYFGPGTRLLVL.